Reported below is one T cell receptor (beta chain). This sample was included in a study of blood T cell repertoires in COVID-19. Study information: The United States, Italy and Spain were the sources of the acute and convalescent COVID-19 samples. Sources were T cells, B-cell-depleted T cells, or PBMCs; the material itself was cDNA or gDNA.

In the original analysis: Amplifying reference gene primers gave estimates of nucleated cell counts. The protocol was immunoSEQ multiplex PCR, while the TCRdb copy is restricted to in-frame clones and leaves out a portion. That table gives V, J and clone size, and the DNA gave D and trimming. The sample includes approximately 85,000 clones, approximately 89% of them seen just once. The V gene's germline CDR1 is MNHEY and CDR2 SVGEGT. CDR3 length: 17 amino acids. Trimming at V came to 2 bases and at J to 3 bases, leaving 7 bases not matched to a gene. The origin of this receptor is a man aged 50 to 60 with acute or convalescent COVID-19. Sequenced sample: peripheral blood. The V call is TRBV6-2 or TRBV6-3, the J call TRBJ2-6, with 7 bases fitting TRBD1. CDR3 bases: TGTGCCAGCAGTTACCTCGACAGGGTGAATGGGGCCAACGTCCTGACTTTC. This codes for CASSYLDRVNGANVLTF.